These T cell receptor beta chains were read from a single sample in a study of CD8+ T cells in alopecia areata. Generated by immunoSEQ multiplex PCR, the TCRdb table keeps only in-frame clones and is missing some. This table holds some 95,000 clones, around 44% found once. The starting material was CD8+ T cells sorted from blood, obtained at week 24, from a patient treated with tofacitinib. These receptors were obtained from a human donor with alopecia areata. CDR3s include the opening cysteine and the closing phenylalanine or tryptophan. The D gene is left open where the match is weak. Some rows have no size entry. The others give once, few or many, or a class for an expanded clone.

j_call | v_call | d_call | clone_size | cdr3_aa | cdr3_nt
TRBJ2-1 | TRBV9 | . | . | CASSVAPSEQFF | TGTGCCAGCAGCGTAGCTCCCAGTGAGCAGTTCTTC
TRBJ2-2 | TRBV29-1 | . | once | CSARGRVGTGELFF | TGCAGCGCTAGGGGAAGGGTGGGGACCGGGGAGCTGTTTTTT
TRBJ2-7 | TRBV2 | . | . | CASSEEGRAREQYF | TGTGCCAGCAGTGAAGAGGGGAGAGCGAGGGAGCAGTACTTC
TRBJ2-3 | TRBV9 | . | . | CASTSGAGESRKTDTQYF | TGTGCCAGCACCTCAGGGGCGGGAGAGAGCAGGAAAACAGATACGCAGTATTTT
TRBJ1-1 | TRBV29-1 | . | . | CSVEKAYGPALPGNTEAFF | TGCAGCGTTGAAAAAGCATACGGGCCCGCCCTCCCGGGGAACACTGAAGCTTTCTTT
TRBJ2-5 | TRBV29-1 | TRBD1 | . | CSAEGQGQYF | TGCAGCGCGGAAGGACAGGGCCAGTACTTC
TRBJ2-1 | TRBV6-1 | TRBD2 | few | CASKAGGPSNEQFF | TGTGCCAGCAAAGCGGGAGGGCCCTCAAATGAGCAGTTCTTC
TRBJ2-7 | TRBV30 | TRBD2 | few | CAWSVPTSGIFYEQYF | TGTGCCTGGAGTGTACCTACTAGCGGGATCTTCTACGAGCAGTACTTC
TRBJ1-5 | TRBV7-8 | TRBD1 | . | CASRLQGGQSNQPQHF | TGTGCCAGCAGGTTACAGGGGGGCCAGAGCAATCAGCCCCAGCATTTT
TRBJ2-7 | TRBV13 | TRBD1 | few | CASSSREGDSRAYEQYF | TGTGCCAGCAGCTCCCGGGAAGGGGACAGTCGAGCCTACGAGCAGTACTTC
TRBJ1-5 | TRBV28 | TRBD1 | few | CASSSGTGPRPQHF | TGTGCCAGCAGTTCCGGGACAGGGCCTCGGCCCCAGCATTTT
TRBJ1-2 | TRBV29-1 | . | few | CSVRGEDYGYTF | TGCAGCGTTCGGGGGGAGGACTATGGCTACACCTTC
TRBJ2-7 | TRBV11-2 | TRBD2 | . | CASSYAGAYEQYF | TGTGCCAGCAGCTATGCGGGAGCCTACGAGCAGTACTTC
TRBJ2-1 | TRBV6-5 | . | few | CASSSLRGHEQFF | TGTGCCAGCAGTTCCCTGCGTGGTCATGAGCAGTTCTTC
TRBJ1-5 | TRBV9 | . | . | CASSRGYGNQPQHF | TGTGCCAGCAGCAGGGGATATGGCAATCAGCCCCAGCATTTT
TRBJ2-7 | TRBV9 | . | . | CASSPGSPFESIVDAGLRTGQYF | TGTGCCAGCAGCCCAGGCTCCCCCTTCGAAAGCATCGTAGATGCAGGGCTTCGAACAGGGCAGTACTTC
TRBJ2-3 | TRBV9 | TRBD2 | . | CASSGTSGRPDTQYF | TGTGCCAGCAGCGGTACTAGCGGGAGGCCAGATACGCAGTATTTT
TRBJ1-2 | TRBV29-1 | . | . | CSVRDTLSYGYTF | TGCAGCGTCCGGGACACCTTGTCTTATGGCTACACCTTC
TRBJ2-5 | TRBV2 | . | . | CASSDMQDAGRETQYF | TGTGCCAGCAGTGACATGCAAGACGCCGGGAGAGAGACCCAGTACTTC
TRBJ2-3 | TRBV30 | TRBD1 | . | CAWVGWDRTADTQYF | TGTGCCTGGGTTGGGTGGGACAGGACGGCAGATACGCAGTATTTT
TRBJ2-5 | TRBV13 | . | . | CASSLGRTGSQETQYF | TGTGCCAGCAGCTTAGGCCGAACCGGGTCGCAAGAGACCCAGTACTTC
TRBJ1-1 | TRBV30 | . | few | CAWSDQGYTEAFF | TGTGCCTGGAGTGATCAGGGTTACACTGAAGCTTTCTTT
TRBJ2-7 | TRBV18 | . | few | CASSHEQGEQYF | TGTGCCAGCTCACACGAACAGGGAGAGCAGTACTTC
TRBJ2-5 | TRBV28 | TRBD1 | . | CASSPGTGVETQYF | TGTGCCAGCAGTCCCGGAACAGGGGTGGAGACCCAGTACTTC
TRBJ1-2 | TRBV28 | . | few | CASQPPAEPYGYTF | TGTGCCAGCCAACCCCCAGCTGAACCGTATGGCTACACCTTC
TRBJ2-3 | TRBV9 | TRBD1 | . | CASSVRQGMATDDTQYF | TGTGCCAGCAGCGTTCGACAGGGGATGGCCACGGACGATACGCAGTATTTT
TRBJ2-7 | TRBV7-2 | . | . | CASSSITASYEQYF | TGTGCCAGCAGCTCCATTACAGCTTCCTACGAGCAGTACTTC
TRBJ2-7 | TRBV6-5 | . | . | CASSYKDSSYEQYF | TGTGCCAGCAGTTACAAGGACAGCTCCTACGAGCAGTACTTC
TRBJ1-5 | TRBV4-2 | . | few | CASSQEQGSNQPQHF | TGTGCCAGCAGCCAAGAGCAGGGGAGCAATCAGCCCCAGCATTTT
TRBJ2-1 | TRBV19 | TRBD2 | few | CASSPGLADYNEQFF | TGTGCCAGTAGTCCCGGACTAGCGGATTACAATGAGCAGTTCTTC
TRBJ2-7 | TRBV28 | . | . | CASSPTAYGLYEQYF | TGTGCCAGCAGCCCAACCGCCTACGGGCTCTACGAGCAGTACTTC
TRBJ2-1 | TRBV15 | . | . | CATSHIEGDNEQFF | TGTGCCACCAGCCACATTGAGGGTGACAATGAGCAGTTCTTC
TRBJ2-7 | TRBV27 | . | . | CASRMGAEQYF | TGTGCCAGCCGGATGGGGGCCGAGCAGTACTTC
TRBJ1-2 | TRBV28 | . | few | CASSLGWTANYGYTF | TGTGCCAGCAGTTTGGGTTGGACAGCAAACTATGGCTACACCTTC
TRBJ1-2 | TRBV15 | . | . | CATSDRRTVYGYTF | TGTGCCACCAGCGACCGCCGGACAGTCTATGGCTACACCTTC